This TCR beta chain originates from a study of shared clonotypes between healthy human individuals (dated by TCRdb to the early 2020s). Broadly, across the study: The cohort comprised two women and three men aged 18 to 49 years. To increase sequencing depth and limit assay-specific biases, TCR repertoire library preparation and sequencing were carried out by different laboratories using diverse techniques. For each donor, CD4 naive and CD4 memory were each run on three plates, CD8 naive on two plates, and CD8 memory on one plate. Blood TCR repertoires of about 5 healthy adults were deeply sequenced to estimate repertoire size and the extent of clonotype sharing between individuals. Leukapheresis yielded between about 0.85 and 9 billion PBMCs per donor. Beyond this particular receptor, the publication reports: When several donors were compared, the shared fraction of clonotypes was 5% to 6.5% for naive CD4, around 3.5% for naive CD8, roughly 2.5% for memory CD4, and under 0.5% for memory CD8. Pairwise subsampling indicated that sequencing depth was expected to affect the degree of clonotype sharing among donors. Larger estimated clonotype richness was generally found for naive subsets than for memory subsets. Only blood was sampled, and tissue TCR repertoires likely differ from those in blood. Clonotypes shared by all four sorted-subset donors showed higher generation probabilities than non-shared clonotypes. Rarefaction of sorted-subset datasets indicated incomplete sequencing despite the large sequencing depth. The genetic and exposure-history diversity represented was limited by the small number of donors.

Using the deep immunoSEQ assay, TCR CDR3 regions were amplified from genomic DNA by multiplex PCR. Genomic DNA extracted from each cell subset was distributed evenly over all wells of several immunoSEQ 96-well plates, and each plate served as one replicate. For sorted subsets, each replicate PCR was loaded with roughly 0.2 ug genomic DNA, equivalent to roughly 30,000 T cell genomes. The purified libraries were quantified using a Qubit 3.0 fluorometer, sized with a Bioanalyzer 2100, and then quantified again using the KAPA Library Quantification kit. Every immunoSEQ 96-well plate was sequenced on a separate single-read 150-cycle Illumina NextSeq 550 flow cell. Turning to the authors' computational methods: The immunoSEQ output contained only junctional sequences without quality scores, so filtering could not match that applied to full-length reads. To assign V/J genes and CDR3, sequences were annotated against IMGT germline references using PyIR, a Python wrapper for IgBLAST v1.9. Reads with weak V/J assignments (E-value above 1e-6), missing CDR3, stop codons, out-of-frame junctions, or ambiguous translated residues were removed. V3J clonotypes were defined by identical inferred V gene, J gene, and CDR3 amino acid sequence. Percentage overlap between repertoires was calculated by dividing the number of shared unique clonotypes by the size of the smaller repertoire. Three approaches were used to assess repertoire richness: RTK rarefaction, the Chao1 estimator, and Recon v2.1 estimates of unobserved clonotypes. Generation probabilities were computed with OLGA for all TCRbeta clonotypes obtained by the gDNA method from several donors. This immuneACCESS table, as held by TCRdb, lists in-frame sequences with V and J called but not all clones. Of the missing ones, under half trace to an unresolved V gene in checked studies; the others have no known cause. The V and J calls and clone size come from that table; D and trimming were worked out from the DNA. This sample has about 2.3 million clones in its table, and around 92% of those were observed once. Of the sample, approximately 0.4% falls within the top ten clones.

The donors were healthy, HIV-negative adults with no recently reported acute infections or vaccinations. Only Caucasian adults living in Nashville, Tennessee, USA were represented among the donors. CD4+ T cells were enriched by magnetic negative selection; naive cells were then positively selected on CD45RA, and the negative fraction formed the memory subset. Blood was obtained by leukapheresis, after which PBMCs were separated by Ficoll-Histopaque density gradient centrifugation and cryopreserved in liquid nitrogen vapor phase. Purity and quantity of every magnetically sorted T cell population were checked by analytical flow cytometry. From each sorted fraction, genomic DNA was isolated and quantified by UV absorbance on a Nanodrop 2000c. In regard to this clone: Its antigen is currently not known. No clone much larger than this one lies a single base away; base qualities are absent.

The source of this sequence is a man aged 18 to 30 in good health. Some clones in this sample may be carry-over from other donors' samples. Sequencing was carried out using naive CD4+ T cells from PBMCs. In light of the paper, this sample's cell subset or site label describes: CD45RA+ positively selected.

The CDR3 has the sequence CAIRTTSGRPDTQYF. DNA sequence: TGTGCCATCAGGACCACTAGCGGGAGGCCCGATACGCAGTATTTT. The chain is assembled from TRBV10-3 and TRBJ2-3; TRBD2 agrees with 12 junctional bases. From V the trimming removes 6 bases and from J it removes 6 bases, while the gene matches leave 7 bases of the junction unaccounted for. Its CDR3 holds 15 amino acids, cysteine through phenylalanine. Of the read, only the CDR3 DNA is kept; its 45 bases are in frame from base 1. The germline V gene provides CDR1 ENHRY and CDR2 SYGVKD.